This section outlines one T cell receptor (beta chain) sequence together with its context. Its cognate antigen is unknown. Splitting of each subset's genomic DNA was done evenly across several immunoSEQ plates. Data came from immunoSEQ multiplex PCR; TCRdb stores just in-frame clones and leaves some out. The sample records 2.3 million or so clones, about 92% being singletons. The healthy adult donors were HIV-negative and reported no recent acute infections or vaccinations. This entry comes from a study of shared clonotypes between healthy human individuals. Study overall: The study enrolled a couple of women and a few men aged 18 to 49.

Study-level findings and limits: Owing to a small donor count, the genetic and exposure-history diversity represented was limited.

What was sequenced was naive CD4+ T cells from PBMCs. Regarding subset: CD45RA+ positively selected. The source of this sequence is a young man in good health. Some clones in this sample may be carry-over from other donors' samples.

This CDR3 reads CASSFQGASYEQYF. The CDR3 nucleotides are TGTGCCAGCAGCTTTCAGGGGGCCTCCTACGAGCAGTACTTC. V and J are TRBV9 and TRBJ2-7; 8 bases are a match to TRBD1. CDR3 size: 14 residues. J was trimmed by 0 bases and V by 4 bases; bases with no gene match: 3. CDR1 is SGDLS and CDR2 is YYNGEE in the germline V gene.